This T cell receptor beta chain was identified during a study of blood T cell repertoires in COVID-19. This clone appeared once. Original data processing: Counts of nucleated cells, estimated from reference gene primer amplification, were obtained. Using immunoSEQ multiplex PCR, the repertoire was profiled, and TCRdb retains in-frame clones only, with some absent. Clone size and the V and J calls come from that table; the DNA yielded D and trimming. This sample yields about 100,000 clones, of which around 85% are seen a single time; roughly 13% belongs to the top ten. V was cut by 2 bases and J by 8 bases, with 21 bases left in between. The germline V gene encodes CDR1 GTSNPN and CDR2 SVGIG (reference sequence). The CDR3 runs 15 residues.

The sequence was obtained from a man aged 50 to 59 with active or convalescent COVID-19. The chain recombines TRBV30 with TRBJ1-1; a possible D gene is TRBD1 (5 bases). Sequences were obtained from peripheral blood. CDR3 amino acids: CAWSYGDLRRGEAFF. CDR3 sequence (DNA): TGTGCCTGGAGTTATGGGGACCTTCGGAGGGGAGAAGCTTTCTTT. The variable domain in full, with the rest retrieved from reference TRBV30 and TRBJ1-1, is SQTIHQWPATLVQPVGSPLSLECTVEGTSNPNLYWYRQAAGRGLQLLFYSVGIGQISSEVPQNLSASRPQDRQFILSSKKLLLSDSGFYLCAWSYGDLRRGEAFFGQGTRLTVV.